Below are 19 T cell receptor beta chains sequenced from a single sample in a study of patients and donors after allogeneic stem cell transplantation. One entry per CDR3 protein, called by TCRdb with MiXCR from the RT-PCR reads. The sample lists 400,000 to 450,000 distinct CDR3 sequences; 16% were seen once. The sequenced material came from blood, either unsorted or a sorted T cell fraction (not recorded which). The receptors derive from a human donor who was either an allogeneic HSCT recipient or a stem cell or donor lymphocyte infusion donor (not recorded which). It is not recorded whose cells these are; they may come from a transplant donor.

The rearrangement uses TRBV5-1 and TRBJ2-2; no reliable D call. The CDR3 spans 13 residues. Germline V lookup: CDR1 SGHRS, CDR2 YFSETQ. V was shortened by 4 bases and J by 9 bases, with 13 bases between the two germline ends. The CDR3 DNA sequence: TGCGCCAGCAGCACCGACGGAACCAGGGAGCTGTTTTTT. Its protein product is CASSTDGTRELFF.

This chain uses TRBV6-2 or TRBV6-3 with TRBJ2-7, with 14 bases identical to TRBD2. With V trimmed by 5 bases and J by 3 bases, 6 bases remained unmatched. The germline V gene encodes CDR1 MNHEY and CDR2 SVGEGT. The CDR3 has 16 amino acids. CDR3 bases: TGTGCCAGCAGTACCGGGACTAGCGGGAGCGGCTACGAGCAGTACTTC. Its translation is CASSTGTSGSGYEQYF.

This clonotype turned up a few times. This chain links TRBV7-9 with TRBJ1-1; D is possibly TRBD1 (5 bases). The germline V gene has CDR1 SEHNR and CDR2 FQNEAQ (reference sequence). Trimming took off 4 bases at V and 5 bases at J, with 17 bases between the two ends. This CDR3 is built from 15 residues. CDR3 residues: CASSSPGTSGTEAFF. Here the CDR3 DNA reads TGTGCCAGCAGCTCCCCCGGGACCTCGGGGACTGAAGCTTTCTTT.

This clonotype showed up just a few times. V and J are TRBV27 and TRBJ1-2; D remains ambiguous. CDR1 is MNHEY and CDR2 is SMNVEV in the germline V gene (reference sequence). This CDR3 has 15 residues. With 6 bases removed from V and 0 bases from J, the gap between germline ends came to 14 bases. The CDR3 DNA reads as TGTGCCAGCAGGCCTACCCCCGCAGCTAACTATGGCTACACCTTC. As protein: CASRPTPAANYGYTF.

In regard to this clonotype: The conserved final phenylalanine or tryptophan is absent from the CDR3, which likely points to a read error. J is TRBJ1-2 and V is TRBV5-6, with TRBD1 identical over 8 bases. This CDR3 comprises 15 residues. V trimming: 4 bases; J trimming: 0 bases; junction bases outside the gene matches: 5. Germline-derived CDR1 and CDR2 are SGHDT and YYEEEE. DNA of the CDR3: TGTGCCAGCAGCGCAACAGGGGGGTCTAACTATGGCTACACCTAC. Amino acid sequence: CASSATGGSNYGYTY.

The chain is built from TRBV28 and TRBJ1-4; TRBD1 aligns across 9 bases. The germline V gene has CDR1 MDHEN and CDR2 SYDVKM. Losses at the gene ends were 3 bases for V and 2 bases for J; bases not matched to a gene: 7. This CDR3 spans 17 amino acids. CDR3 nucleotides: TGTGCCAGCAGTTTGAAGAAACAGGGGGCTACTAATGAAAAACTGTTTTTT. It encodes CASSLKKQGATNEKLFF.

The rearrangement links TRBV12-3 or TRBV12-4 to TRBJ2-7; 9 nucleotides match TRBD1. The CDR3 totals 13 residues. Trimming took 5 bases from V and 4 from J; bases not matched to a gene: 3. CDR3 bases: TGTGCCAGCAGTGGGGACAGGGTGTACGAGCAGTACTTC. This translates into CASSGDRVYEQYF.

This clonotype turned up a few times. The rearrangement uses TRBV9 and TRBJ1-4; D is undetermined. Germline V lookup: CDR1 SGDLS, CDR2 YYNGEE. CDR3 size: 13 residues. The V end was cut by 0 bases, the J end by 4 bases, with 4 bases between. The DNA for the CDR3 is TGTGCCAGCAGCGTAGGGAATAATGAAAAACTGTTTTTT. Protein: CASSVGNNEKLFF.

CDR3 DNA: TGTGCCAGCAGCGTTTCACAGGGCTGGTACAATGAGCAGTTCTTC. Its translation: CASSVSQGWYNEQFF. The chain combines TRBV9 with TRBJ2-1, with TRBD1 as a possible D gene (6 bases). The CDR3 contains 15 residues. From germline, CDR1 is SGDLS and CDR2 YYNGEE. Deletions cut 2 bases from V and 4 bases from J, with 13 bases between.

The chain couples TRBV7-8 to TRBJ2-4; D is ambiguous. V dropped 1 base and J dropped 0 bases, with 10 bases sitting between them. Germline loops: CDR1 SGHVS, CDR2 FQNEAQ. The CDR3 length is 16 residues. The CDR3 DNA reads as TGTGCCAGCAGCTTAGATCGCGGCCTAGCCAAAAACATTCAGTACTTC. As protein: CASSLDRGLAKNIQYF.

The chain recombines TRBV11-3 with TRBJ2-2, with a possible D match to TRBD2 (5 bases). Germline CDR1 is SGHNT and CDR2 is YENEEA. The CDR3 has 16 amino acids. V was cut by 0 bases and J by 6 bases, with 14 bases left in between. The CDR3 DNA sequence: TGTGCCAGCAGCTTAGAGAGCGGAAAACAACCCGGGGAGCTGTTTTTT. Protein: CASSLESGKQPGELFF. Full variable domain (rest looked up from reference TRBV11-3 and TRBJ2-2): EAGVVQSPRYKIIEKKQPVAFWCNPISGHNTLYWYLQNLGQGPELLIRYENEEAVDDSQLPKDRFSAERLKGVDSTLKIQPAELGDSAVYLCASSLESGKQPGELFFGEGSRLTVL.

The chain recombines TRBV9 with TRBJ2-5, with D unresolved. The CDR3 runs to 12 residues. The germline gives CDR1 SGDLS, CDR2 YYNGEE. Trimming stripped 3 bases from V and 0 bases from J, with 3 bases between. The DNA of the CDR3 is TGTGCCAGCAGCGCGAACCAAGAGACCCAGTACTTC. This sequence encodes CASSANQETQYF.

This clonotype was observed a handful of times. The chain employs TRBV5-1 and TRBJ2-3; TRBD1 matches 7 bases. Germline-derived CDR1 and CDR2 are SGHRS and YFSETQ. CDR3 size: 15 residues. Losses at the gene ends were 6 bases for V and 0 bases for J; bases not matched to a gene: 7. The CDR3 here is CASTLEGASTDTQYF. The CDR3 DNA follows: TGCGCCAGCACCTTAGAGGGGGCCAGCACAGATACGCAGTATTTT.

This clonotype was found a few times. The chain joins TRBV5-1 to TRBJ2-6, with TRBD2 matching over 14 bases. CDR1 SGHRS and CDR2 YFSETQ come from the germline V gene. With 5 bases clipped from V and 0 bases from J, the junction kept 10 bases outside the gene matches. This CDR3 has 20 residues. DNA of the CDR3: TGCGCCAGCAGAAAGGGACTAGCGGGAGAAAGAGGCTCTGGGGCCAACGTCCTGACTTTC. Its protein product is CASRKGLAGERGSGANVLTF.

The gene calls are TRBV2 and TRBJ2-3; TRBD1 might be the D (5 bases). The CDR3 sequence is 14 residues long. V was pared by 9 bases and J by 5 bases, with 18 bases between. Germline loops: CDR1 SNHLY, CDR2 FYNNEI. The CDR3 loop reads CASPSGQGEDTQYF. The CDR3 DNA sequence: TGTGCCAGTCCTTCCGGGCAGGGTGAAGATACGCAGTATTTT.

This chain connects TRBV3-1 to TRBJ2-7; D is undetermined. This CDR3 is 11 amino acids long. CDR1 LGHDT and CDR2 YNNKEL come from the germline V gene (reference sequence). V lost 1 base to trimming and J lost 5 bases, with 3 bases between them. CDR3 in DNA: TGTGCCAGCAGCCAAGGCCACGAGCAGTACTTC. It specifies CASSQGHEQYF.

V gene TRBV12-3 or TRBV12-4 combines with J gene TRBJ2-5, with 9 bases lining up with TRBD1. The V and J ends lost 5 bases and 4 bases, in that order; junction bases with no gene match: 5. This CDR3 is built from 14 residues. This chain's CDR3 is CASSADRGGETQYF. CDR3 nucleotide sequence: TGTGCCAGCAGTGCGGACAGGGGAGGAGAGACCCAGTACTTC.

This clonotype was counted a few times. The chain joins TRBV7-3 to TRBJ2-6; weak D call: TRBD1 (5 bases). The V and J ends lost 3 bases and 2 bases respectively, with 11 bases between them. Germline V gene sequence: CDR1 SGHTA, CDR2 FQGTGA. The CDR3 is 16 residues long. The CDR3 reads CASSFLPTAGANVLTF. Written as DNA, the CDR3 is TGTGCCAGCAGCTTTTTACCGACAGCTGGGGCCAACGTCCTGACTTTC.

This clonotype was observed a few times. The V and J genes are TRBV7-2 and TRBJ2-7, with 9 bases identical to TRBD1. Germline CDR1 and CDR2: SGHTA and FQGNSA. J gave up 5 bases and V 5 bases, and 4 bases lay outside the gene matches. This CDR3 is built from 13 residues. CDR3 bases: TGTGCCAGCAGCCGGCGGACAGGGGACGAGCAGTACTTC. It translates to CASSRRTGDEQYF.